This T cell receptor beta chain emerged from a study of regulatory T cells in long-lasting Graves disease. Time point: persistent/refractory GD, antithyroid drugs over 5 years with positive TRAb. The TCR library was prepared using RNA isolated from PBMCs. This clonotype was recorded many times. CDR3 length: 16 residues. V was pared by 2 bases and J by 2 bases, with 8 bases of the junction left unmatched. In germline, CDR1 is KGHDR, CDR2 SFDVKD. Building the TCR beta libraries relied on iRepertoire HTBI primers, and CDR3 regions underwent Arm-PCR. TCRdb fed the multiplex PCR reads into MiXCR, producing one record per CDR3 protein. The table lists approximately 400,000 distinct CDR3 sequences, less than 25% of them singletons.

The sequence was obtained from a female donor with Graves disease. The sample consisted of peripheral blood mononuclear cells (PBMCs), taken when the disease was refractory, from a patient treated with antithyroid drugs. This chain uses TRBV24-1 with TRBJ2-7, with 7 nucleotides matching TRBD1. The chain's CDR3 is CATSDSTGDLTYEQYF. CDR3 bases: TGTGCCACCAGTGATTCAACAGGGGATCTAACCTACGAGCAGTACTTC.